These 12 T cell receptor beta chains came from one sample sequenced in a study of shared clonotypes between healthy human individuals. Terminally differentiated effector memory CD45RA+ cells were excluded from the naive CD8 cells, which were CD45RO-negative and positively selected for CCR7. Generated by immunoSEQ multiplex PCR, the TCRdb table keeps only in-frame clones and is missing some. The sample carries hundreds of thousands of clones, 85% to 95% recorded once. Input material: naive CD8+ T cells sorted from blood. All receptors come from a woman aged 25 to 39 in good health.

The chain links TRBV4-1 to TRBJ2-7; 9 nucleotides line up with TRBD2. There are 15 residues in the CDR3. Germline CDR1 MGHRA, CDR2 YSYEKL. The junction had 3 bases not matched to a gene; V was cut back by 2 bases and J by 1 base. CDR3 nucleotides: TGCGCCAGCAGCCAACCTACTAGCGGGTCCTACGAGCAGTACTTC. The encoded protein is CASSQPTSGSYEQYF.

The rearrangement links TRBV14 to TRBJ1-2, with 9 bases identical to TRBD1. After removal of 1 base from V and 4 bases from J, the junction contained 4 bases not matched to a gene. In germline, CDR1 is SGHDN, CDR2 FVKESK. The CDR3 runs 15 residues. The CDR3: CASSQADRGLYGYTF. Written as DNA, the CDR3 is TGTGCCAGCAGCCAAGCGGACAGGGGCCTCTATGGCTACACCTTC.

The chain carries TRBV28 and TRBJ2-3; 11 bases align to TRBD2. The CDR3 length is 17 residues. The ends lost 5 bases at V and 3 bases at J; junction bases unmatched: 10. The germline CDR1 and CDR2 sequences are MDHEN and SYDVKM. Here the CDR3 DNA reads TGTGCCAGCAGTCTAGTAGCGGGAGGGGTGGGGACAGATACGCAGTATTTT. Amino acids: CASSLVAGGVGTDTQYF.

The rearrangement links TRBV4-2 to TRBJ2-7, with 7 bases aligning to TRBD2. Germline values: CDR1 LGHNA, CDR2 YNFKEQ. The V segment lost 0 bases and the J segment 1 base; nucleotides outside the gene matches: 6. This CDR3 has 16 amino acids. The CDR3 DNA reads as TGTGCCAGCAGCCAAGATCGCGGGAGTGGGTCCTACGAGCAGTACTTC. Amino acid sequence: CASSQDRGSGSYEQYF.

The chain is built from TRBV5-5 and TRBJ2-7; TRBD1 or TRBD2 may be the D gene (5 bases each). The CDR3 runs 14 residues. Per germline, CDR1 SGHKS and CDR2 YYEKEE (reference sequence). V was trimmed by 4 bases and J by 0 bases, leaving 11 bases between them. CDR3 sequence: CASSGTDSSYEQYF. For the CDR3, the DNA is TGTGCCAGCAGCGGGACGGATAGCTCCTACGAGCAGTACTTC.

This clone was recorded once. The DNA of the CDR3 is TGCGCCAGCAGCCCAGGACAGGGGGCTAATGAAAAACTGTTTTTT. Protein product: CASSPGQGANEKLFF. This sequence joins TRBV5-1 and TRBJ1-4; 10 bases are a match to TRBD1. The CDR3 runs 15 residues. V lost 4 bases, J lost 3 bases, and 3 bases stayed unmatched. Germline lookup yields CDR1 SGHRS and CDR2 YFSETQ.

The chain is built from TRBV25-1 and TRBJ1-6, with TRBD1 identical over 7 bases. V shed 6 bases, J shed 7 bases, and the junction held 12 bases outside the gene matches. This CDR3 contains 16 residues. Germline CDR1 MGHDK, CDR2 SYGVNS. CDR3: CASSTPDRADNSPLHF. The CDR3 DNA sequence: TGTGCCAGCAGCACACCTGACAGGGCAGACAATTCACCCCTCCACTTT.

This clone was recorded a few times. This chain links TRBV28 with TRBJ2-7; D unresolved. V dropped 5 bases and J dropped 5 bases, with 10 bases sitting between them. Germline CDR1 MDHEN, CDR2 SYDVKM. CDR3 length: 12 residues. CDR3 in DNA: TGTGCCAGCAGTCTTGTAGCCCACGAGCAGTACTTC. It is translated as CASSLVAHEQYF.

This chain connects TRBV7-9 to TRBJ2-1, with D perhaps given as TRBD1 or TRBD2 (7 bases each). Trimming shortened V by 4 bases and J by 10 bases, and 14 bases separated the two germline ends. The CDR3 is made up of 13 amino acids. Germline CDR1 and CDR2: SEHNR and FQNEAQ (reference sequence). CDR3 coding DNA: TGTGCCAGCAGCTCCCGGGGGGACAGAGAGCAGTTCTTC. Translation: CASSSRGDREQFF.

This chain joins TRBV29-1 and TRBJ2-5, with 8 nucleotides matching TRBD1. V was clipped by 7 bases and J by 3 bases; unmatched bases: 7. The CDR3 loop spans 13 amino acids. CDR1 and CDR2 (germline): SQVTM, ANQGSEA. CDR3: CSALRQGKETQYF. The CDR3 nucleotides are TGCAGCGCTCTCCGACAGGGGAAAGAGACCCAGTACTTC.

The CDR3 is CASSFFGDRRSNTEAFF. CDR3 DNA sequence: TGTGCCAGCAGTTTTTTCGGGGACAGGAGATCGAACACTGAAGCTTTCTTT. The genes are TRBV28 and TRBJ1-1, with 8 bases identical to TRBD1. The CDR3 covers 17 residues. The trim removed 3 bases at V and 1 base at J, leaving 10 bases unmatched. The germline gives CDR1 MDHEN, CDR2 SYDVKM.

The chain employs TRBV13 and TRBJ2-1, with D possibly being TRBD1 (6 bases). The V gene lost 5 bases and the J gene lost 8 bases, with 16 bases spanning the gap. This CDR3 comprises 14 residues. Germline CDR1 PRHDT, CDR2 FYEKMQ (reference sequence). CDR3 amino acids: CASSPRGSHDEQFF. The CDR3 nucleotides read TGTGCCAGCAGCCCGAGGGGGTCCCACGATGAGCAGTTCTTC.